These 24 T cell receptor beta chains were sequenced from one sample in a study of tumor-infiltrating lymphocytes in localized non-small cell lung cancer. Clones were sequenced by immunoSEQ multiplex PCR, and TCRdb holds only the in-frame ones, with some missing. The profile shows approximately 24,000 clones, roughly two thirds of them singletons. The sequenced material came from lung tumor tissue. All receptors come from a human donor with non-small cell lung cancer.

This sequence joins TRBV19 and TRBJ1-2; D not certain. V dropped 6 bases and J dropped 4 bases, with 15 bases sitting between them. This CDR3 comprises 14 residues. CDR1 is LNHDA and CDR2 is SQIVND in the germline V gene (reference sequence). CDR3 residues: CASSPRTPIYGYTF. CDR3 nucleotides: TGTGCCAGTAGCCCTCGGACGCCTATCTATGGCTACACCTTC. Full variable domain (remainder filled in from reference TRBV19 and TRBJ1-2): DGGITQSPKYLFRKEGQNVTLSCEQNLNHDAMYWYRQDPGQGLRLIYYSQIVNDFQKGDIAEGYSVSREKKESFPLTVTSAQKNPTAFYLCASSPRTPIYGYTFGSGTRLTVV.

The chain couples TRBV5-1 to TRBJ1-1, with D perhaps TRBD1 (5 bases). The V gene lost 0 bases and the J gene lost 5 bases, with 14 bases spanning the gap. The CDR3 contains 15 residues. Germline V gene lookup returns CDR1 SGHRS and CDR2 YFSETQ. The CDR3 reads CASSLAGQGLTEAFF. The CDR3 DNA reads as TGCGCCAGCAGCTTGGCGGGGCAGGGATTGACTGAAGCTTTCTTT.

This clone qualifies as medium-sized. The chain links TRBV28 to TRBJ1-3; D is uncertain. The CDR3 has 15 residues. Germline loops: CDR1 MDHEN, CDR2 SYDVKM. The V gene lost 6 bases and the J gene lost 4 bases, with 16 bases spanning the gap. CDR3 sequence reads: CASSSVLGEGNTIYF. The CDR3 DNA reads as TGTGCCAGCAGCTCCGTCCTCGGGGAGGGAAACACCATATATTTT. Variable domain in full (rest from reference TRBV28 and TRBJ1-3): DVKVTQSSRYLVKRTGEKVFLECVQDMDHENMFWYRQDPGLGLRLIYFSYDVKMKEKGDIPEGYSVSREKKERFSLILESASTNQTSMYLCASSSVLGEGNTIYFGEGSWLTVV.

The chain links TRBV2 to TRBJ1-5, with D possibly matching TRBD1 (5 bases). V lost 8 bases, J lost 5 bases, and 16 bases lay in between. Germline V gene data show CDR1 as SNHLY and CDR2 as FYNNEI. This CDR3 is built from 14 residues. This CDR3 reads CASGPSGGDQPQHF. The CDR3 region has the DNA TGTGCCAGCGGGCCCTCTGGGGGGGATCAGCCCCAGCATTTT.

J is TRBJ2-3 and V is TRBV9, with D unclear. The CDR3 has 13 amino acids. Trimming took off 0 bases at V and 6 bases at J, with 8 bases between the two ends. The germline V gene has CDR1 SGDLS and CDR2 YYNGEE. CDR3 loop: CASSVAPRDTQYF. DNA of the CDR3: TGTGCCAGCAGCGTAGCACCCAGGGATACGCAGTATTTT.

V usage is TRBV2 and J usage is TRBJ1-1; possible D gene TRBD1, 5 bases. Germline V lookup: CDR1 SNHLY, CDR2 FYNNEI. Trimming removed 3 bases at V and 8 bases at J, with 13 bases between. The CDR3 contains 13 residues. The CDR3 DNA is TGTGCCAGCAGTGATCAGGGCCTCACAGAAGCTTTCTTT. Protein: CASSDQGLTEAFF.

J is TRBJ2-7 and V is TRBV2; TRBD1 aligns across 8 bases. After removal of 4 bases from V and 2 bases from J, the junction contained 7 bases not matched to a gene. Looked up from germline, CDR1 is SNHLY and CDR2 is FYNNEI. There are 15 residues in the CDR3. CDR3 nucleotide sequence: TGTGCCAGCAGTGTGCACCGGGACAGGCCCTACGAGCAGTACTTC. Encoded protein: CASSVHRDRPYEQYF.

The chain uses TRBV14 and TRBJ2-3, with D perhaps TRBD1 (5 bases). The V and J ends lost 7 bases and 2 bases respectively, with 13 bases between them. Looked up from germline, CDR1 is SGHDN and CDR2 is FVKESK. The CDR3 totals 14 residues. The CDR3 region has the DNA TGTGCCAGCACCCTAGACAGCAACACAGATACGCAGTATTTT. Translating gives CASTLDSNTDTQYF.

The chain couples TRBV19 to TRBJ1-1, with 12 positions matching TRBD1. Germline values: CDR1 LNHDA, CDR2 SQIVND (reference sequence). V gave up 1 base and J gave up 5 bases; unmatched junction bases: 8. The CDR3 loop spans 17 amino acids. CDR3 loop: CASSIVGTGGASTEAFF. The CDR3 DNA follows: TGTGCCAGTAGTATAGTGGGGACAGGGGGCGCGAGTACTGAAGCTTTCTTT.

This clone was counted between two and nine times. The chain is built from TRBV19 and TRBJ2-7, with D perhaps TRBD2 (5 bases). Germline V CDR1 and CDR2: LNHDA, SQIVND (reference sequence). The CDR3 consists of 14 residues. Trimming removed 4 bases from V and 0 bases from J, with 10 bases in between. CDR3 DNA: TGTGCCAGTAGTACCCGAGGGAACTCCTACGAGCAGTACTTC. Translated: CASSTRGNSYEQYF.

The chain joins TRBV5-4 to TRBJ1-1; D possibly corresponds to TRBD1 (6 bases). The CDR3 is made up of 15 amino acids. Germline lookup yields CDR1 SGHNT and CDR2 YYREEE (reference sequence). V was trimmed by 4 bases and J by 1 base, leaving 14 bases between them. The CDR3 sequence is CASSPVPGQNTEAFF. CDR3 bases: TGTGCCAGCAGCCCCGTACCGGGACAGAACACTGAAGCTTTCTTT.

This clone was seen a handful of times. The V call is TRBV5-1, the J call TRBJ2-2, with D unclear. The CDR3 is 14 amino acids. The germline V and J ends were trimmed by 1 base and 3 bases, with 7 bases remaining between them. The germline V gene encodes CDR1 SGHRS and CDR2 YFSETQ. CDR3 coding DNA: TGCGCCAGCAGCTTGAGGGATGACACCGGGGAGCTGTTTTTT. Amino acids: CASSLRDDTGELFF.

J is TRBJ2-7 and V is TRBV2; 10 bases are a match to TRBD2. The V and J ends lost 7 bases and 4 bases, in that order; junction bases with no gene match: 7. From germline, CDR1 is SNHLY and CDR2 FYNNEI. This CDR3 is 14 amino acids long. In DNA form, the CDR3 reads TGTGCCAGCACCCGGACTAGCGGACCTTACGAGCAGTACTTC. This translates into CASTRTSGPYEQYF.

The chain carries TRBV2 and TRBJ2-3; maybe TRBD2 (6 bases). V dropped 6 bases and J dropped 4 bases, with 14 bases sitting between them. The CDR3 contains 14 residues. Germline V gene data show CDR1 as SNHLY and CDR2 as FYNNEI. The CDR3 is CASRRGGWADTQYF. CDR3 bases: TGTGCCAGCAGGAGGGGAGGATGGGCAGATACGCAGTATTTT.

J is TRBJ1-2 and V is TRBV6-1, with D perhaps TRBD1 (6 bases). This CDR3 spans 15 amino acids. From germline, CDR1 is MNHNS and CDR2 SASEGT. V lost 8 bases and J lost 6, with 22 bases in between. The CDR3 spells CASRIFRGPQDGYTF. The DNA for the CDR3 is TGTGCCAGCCGTATCTTCAGGGGCCCACAAGATGGCTACACCTTC.

The chain couples TRBV5-1 to TRBJ1-1; no firm D call. The CDR3 has 13 amino acids. V lost 0 bases and J 1 base, leaving 4 bases between the germline ends. The germline V gene encodes CDR1 SGHRS and CDR2 YFSETQ. The DNA for the CDR3 is TGCGCCAGCAGCTTGGACACGAACACTGAAGCTTTCTTT. It codes for CASSLDTNTEAFF.

The chain uses TRBV15 and TRBJ1-4; D remains unclear. The CDR3 has 15 amino acids. Germline V gives CDR1 LNHNV, CDR2 YYDKDF (reference sequence). V lost 0 bases to trimming and J lost 1 base, with 6 bases between them. The CDR3 region has the DNA TGTGCCACCAGCAGAGATCGGGGAACTAATGAAAAACTGTTTTTT. Translating it yields CATSRDRGTNEKLFF. The full variable domain, in which reference TRBV15 and TRBJ1-4 provide the parts outside the CDR3, is DAMVIQNPRYQVTQFGKPVTLSCSQTLNHNVMYWYQQKSSQAPKLLFHYYDKDFNNEADTPDNFQSRRPNTSFCFLDIRSPGLGDTAMYLCATSRDRGTNEKLFFGSGTQLSVL.

The chain employs TRBV19 and TRBJ1-2, with a weak D call TRBD1 (5 bases). In germline, CDR1 is LNHDA, CDR2 SQIVND (reference sequence). V gave up 7 bases and J gave up 2 bases, with 17 bases separating them. The CDR3 has 15 residues. CDR3 loop: CASTPRRGGNYGYTF. CDR3 bases: TGTGCCAGTACCCCACGGAGGGGCGGAAACTATGGCTACACCTTC.

The rearrangement links TRBV29-1 to TRBJ2-3, with D possibly called TRBD1 or TRBD2 (6 bases each). Germline CDR1 SQVTM, CDR2 ANQGSEA. V was pared by 7 bases and J by 2 bases, with 19 bases between. The CDR3 runs 15 residues. Here the CDR3 DNA reads TGCAGCGCCGGGGGCGGAGAAATTTTCACAGATACGCAGTATTTT. Protein: CSAGGGEIFTDTQYF.

In DNA form, the CDR3 reads TGTGCCACCTCACTAGACAGGGGAAGTGAAAAACTGTTTTTT. Its protein is CATSLDRGSEKLFF. The chain recombines TRBV19 with TRBJ1-4, with TRBD1 identical over 8 bases. The V and J ends lost 10 bases and 7 bases, in that order; junction bases with no gene match: 11. CDR3 size: 14 residues. CDR1 and CDR2 (germline): LNHDA, SQIVND (reference sequence). Using reference TRBV19 and TRBJ1-4 for the parts outside the CDR3, the full variable domain is DGGITQSPKYLFRKEGQNVTLSCEQNLNHDAMYWYRQDPGQGLRLIYYSQIVNDFQKGDIAEGYSVSREKKESFPLTVTSAQKNPTAFYLCATSLDRGSEKLFFGSGTQLSVL.

This clone showed up just a few times. V usage is TRBV4-1 and J usage is TRBJ2-1, with a weak D call TRBD2 (6 bases). Germline CDR1 is MGHRA and CDR2 is YSYEKL. V lost 4 bases and J 10 bases, leaving 17 bases between the germline ends. The CDR3 consists of 14 residues. The CDR3 loop is CASSLPPTSTEQFF. The DNA for the CDR3 is TGCGCCAGCAGCCTACCTCCGACTAGTACCGAGCAGTTCTTC.

This clone has just one count. The chain carries TRBV6-1 and TRBJ1-2; D remains unclear. Looked up from germline, CDR1 is MNHNS and CDR2 is SASEGT. CDR3 length: 14 amino acids. Trimming cost V 5 bases and J 0 bases, with 10 bases left between them. The CDR3 sequence: CASSSDPANYGYTF. The CDR3 DNA reads TGTGCCAGCAGTTCGGACCCAGCTAACTATGGCTACACCTTC.

This clone has only a few counts. As DNA, the CDR3 is TGTGCCAGCAGCCCCGGACTGAATAGCAATCAGCCCCAGCATTTT. It specifies CASSPGLNSNQPQHF. The chain recombines TRBV2 with TRBJ1-5, with D hard to call. Germline CDR1 is SNHLY and CDR2 is FYNNEI. This CDR3 is built from 15 residues. The V gene lost 6 bases and the J gene lost 0 bases, with 12 bases spanning the gap.

CDR3 DNA sequence: TGTGCCAGCAGCTTGGGAGCGGGAGGGCCGGGGCAGTACTTC. It yields the protein CASSLGAGGPGQYF. The rearrangement uses TRBV5-4 and TRBJ2-7; 10 bases line up with TRBD2. V shed 0 bases, J shed 9 bases, and the junction held 6 bases outside the gene matches. CDR1 and CDR2 from the germline V gene are SGHNT and YYREEE (reference sequence). The CDR3 totals 14 residues.